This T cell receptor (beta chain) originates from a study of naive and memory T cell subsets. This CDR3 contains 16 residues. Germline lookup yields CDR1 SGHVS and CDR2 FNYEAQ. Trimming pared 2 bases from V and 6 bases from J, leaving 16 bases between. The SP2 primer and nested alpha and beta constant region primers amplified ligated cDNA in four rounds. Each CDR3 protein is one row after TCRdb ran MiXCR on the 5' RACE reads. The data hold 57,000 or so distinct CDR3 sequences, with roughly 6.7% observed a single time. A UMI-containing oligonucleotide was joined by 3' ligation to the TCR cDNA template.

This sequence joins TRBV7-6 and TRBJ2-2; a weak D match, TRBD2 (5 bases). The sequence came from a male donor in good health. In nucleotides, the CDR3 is TGTGCCAGCAGCTTATACATTGACCTGGGAGCCGGGGAGCTGTTTTTT. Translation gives CASSLYIDLGAGELFF.